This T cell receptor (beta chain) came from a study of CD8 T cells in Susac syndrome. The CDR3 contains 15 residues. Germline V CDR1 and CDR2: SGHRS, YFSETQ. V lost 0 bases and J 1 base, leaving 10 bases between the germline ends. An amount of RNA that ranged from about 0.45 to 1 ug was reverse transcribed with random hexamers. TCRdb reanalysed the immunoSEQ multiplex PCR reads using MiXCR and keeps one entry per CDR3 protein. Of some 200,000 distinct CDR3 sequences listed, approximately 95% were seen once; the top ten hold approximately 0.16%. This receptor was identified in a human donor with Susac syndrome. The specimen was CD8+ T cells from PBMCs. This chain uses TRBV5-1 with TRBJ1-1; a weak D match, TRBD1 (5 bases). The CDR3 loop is CASSLEIGGNTEAFF. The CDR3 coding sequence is TGCGCCAGCAGCTTGGAGATTGGGGGGAACACTGAAGCTTTCTTT.